This TCR beta chain stems from a study of blood T cell repertoires in COVID-19 (TCRdb year 2020). The study in broad terms: Samples from collaborators originated in the United States, Italy and Spain and spanned both the acute and convalescent phases of COVID-19. The material from the prospective study consisted of cDNA or gDNA derived from T cells, B-cell-depleted T cells, or PBMCs. Subjects who had been exposed to COVID-19, were actively infected with it, or had recovered from it provided the deeply sampled blood TCRbeta repertoires that made up the dataset. A freely available public database, intended as a resource for researchers studying the immune response to SARS-CoV-2, is where the repertoires were released. Samples came from the ongoing ImmuneRACE study (first 160 participants) plus 1,254 subjects from 6 global collaborators. A de-identified subject ID, COVID-19 status, age in years and sex were almost always included in the sample metadata. Where available, HLA class I and class II types were obtained from metadata supplied by the sample provider rather than from assay-based typing. The research as a whole found: How much clinical and demographic metadata was included differed by source and by participant, and the metadata was provided uncurated.

Taken from cysteine to phenylalanine, the CDR3 has 13 residues. Only the CDR3 portion is preserved as DNA: 39 bases, with reading frame beginning at the first base. Compared with germline, V lacks 6 bases and J lacks 4 bases; bases without a gene match: 4. According to the germline V gene, CDR1 reads SNHLY and CDR2 reads FYNNEI. TCRbeta CDR3 regions were amplified from genomic DNA using the immunoSEQ Assay, a bias-controlled multiplex PCR. In the authors' own workflow: Nucleated cell counts per sample were estimated from amplification of reference gene primers within the assay. Sequence reads were collapsed and filtered to measure the absolute abundance of every unique TCRbeta CDR3 rearrangement. For each sample, productive Simpson clonality was calculated as the square root of Simpson's diversity index over productive rearrangements. Imported from immuneACCESS, the table was reduced by TCRdb to in-frame sequences with V and J called. These copies leave out some clones; in studies compared against another copy, an unresolved V gene accounts for under half, and the cause of the remainder is not known. The D gene and trimming were derived from the DNA, and the V and J assignments and clone size from that table. The sample has about 250,000 clones on record, 88% of them singletons. About 3% of the sample goes to the ten largest clones.

Participants in the prospective study were aged roughly 18 to 100 years, lived in 24 United States geographic areas, and enrolled through a virtual design. In the prospective study, cohorts were assigned on the basis of participant-reported clinical history obtained from a screening survey and a study questionnaire. ImmuneRACE Cohort 3 recovered participants were defined by two consecutive negative NP/OP PCR tests, healthcare professional clearance, or symptom resolution. Mobile phlebotomists in the prospective study collected whole blood, serum and a nasopharyngeal or oropharyngeal swab from every participant. Participants in the prospective study had the option to provide additional blood draws and questionnaires over a roughly two-month period. Before DNA extraction, blood samples from the prospective study were shipped at room temperature or frozen. About this clone: The antigen it recognizes is unknown. No base qualities exist here, and no much larger clone lies one base off it.

The material sequenced was PBMCs or T cells enriched from blood (not recorded which). The rearranged chain carries TRBV2 and TRBJ2-7; 9 of the junction bases match TRBD1. The TCR comes from a woman aged 50 to 65 who had recovered from COVID-19. CDR3 loop: CASRETGGYEQYF. The sequence in DNA is TGTGCCAGCAGGGAGACAGGGGGTTACGAGCAGTACTTC.